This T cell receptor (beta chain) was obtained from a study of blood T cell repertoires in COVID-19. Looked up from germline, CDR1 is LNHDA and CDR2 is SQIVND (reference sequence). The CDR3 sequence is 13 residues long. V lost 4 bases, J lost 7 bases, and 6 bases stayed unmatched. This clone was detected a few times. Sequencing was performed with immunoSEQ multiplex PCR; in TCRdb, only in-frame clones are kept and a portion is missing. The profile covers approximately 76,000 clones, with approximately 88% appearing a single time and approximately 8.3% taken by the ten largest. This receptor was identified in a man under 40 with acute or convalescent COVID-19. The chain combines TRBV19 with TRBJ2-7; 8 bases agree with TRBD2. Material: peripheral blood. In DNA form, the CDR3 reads TGTGCCAGTAGTACCGGGACTAGTTTGGAGCAGTACTTC. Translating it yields CASSTGTSLEQYF.